This T cell receptor beta chain was identified in a study of cytomegalovirus exposure and HLA in healthy donors. CDR1 MNHEY and CDR2 SVGAGI come from the germline V gene. V lost 2 bases and J 4 bases, leaving 6 bases between the germline ends. The CDR3 totals 13 residues. Primers for the PCR totalled 60 Vbeta and 13 Jbeta. Profiled with immunoSEQ multiplex PCR; TCRdb holds only in-frame clones, not every one. Of 75,000 to 90,000 clones listed, about 80% were seen once; the top ten hold about 3.1%. This clone was seen a few times. This clonotype was obtained from a man in his forties or fifties in good health and CMV-seronegative. Sequenced sample: PBMCs. The V and J genes are TRBV6-5 and TRBJ2-1; possibly TRBD2 for D (6 bases). The CDR3 spells CASSYGGYNEQFF. CDR3 sequence (DNA): TGTGCCAGCAGTTACGGGGGGTACAATGAGCAGTTCTTC.